The 24 T cell receptor beta chains reported below all come from one sample, sequenced in a study of T cells in Graves' hyperthyroidism and ophthalmopathy. TCR beta CDR3 sequences were amplified from RNA transcripts. TCR CDR3 underwent first-round RT-PCR with the HTBI primer set. MiXCR was run by TCRdb on the multiplex PCR reads, yielding one entry per CDR3 protein. The sample records about 530,000 distinct CDR3 sequences, approximately 17% being singletons. Sequenced material: blood. The receptors shown here come from a woman aged 18-30 years with Graves' ophthalmopathy.

The gene calls are TRBV6-2 or TRBV6-3 and TRBJ2-1; 9 positions match TRBD1. V gave up 6 bases and J gave up 8 bases; unmatched junction bases: 8. CDR3 size: 14 residues. The germline V gene has CDR1 MNHEY and CDR2 SVGEGT. CDR3 nucleotides: TGTGCCAGCAGGGAGACAGGGGGGGAGGATGAGCAGTTCTTC. This sequence encodes CASRETGGEDEQFF.

This clonotype was detected many times. V and J are TRBV10-3 and TRBJ2-5; D is undetermined. Germline loops: CDR1 ENHRY, CDR2 SYGVKD. The CDR3 consists of 13 residues. The V and J ends lost 5 bases and 4 bases respectively, with 11 bases between them. The CDR3 is CAISSQRGETQYF. Here the CDR3 DNA reads TGTGCCATCAGTAGTCAGCGTGGAGAGACCCAGTACTTC.

This clonotype was counted ten times or more. The chain combines TRBV28 with TRBJ1-5; no reliable D call. V lost 4 bases, J lost 1 base, and 8 bases lay in between. The germline V gene has CDR1 MDHEN and CDR2 SYDVKM. This CDR3 has 14 amino acids. CDR3 residues: CASSSPGSNQPQHF. CDR3 DNA: TGTGCCAGCAGTTCTCCTGGGAGCAATCAGCCCCAGCATTTT.

This clonotype was detected a few times. The chain has TRBV14 and TRBJ1-1; D unresolved. The CDR3 consists of 13 residues. The V and J ends lost 5 bases and 1 base respectively, with 8 bases between them. Germline-derived CDR1 and CDR2 are SGHDN and FVKESK. The CDR3 loop is CASSRVENTEAFF. The CDR3 DNA follows: TGTGCCAGCAGCAGGGTAGAGAACACTGAAGCTTTCTTT.

In its sample, this clonotype was seen many times. The chain joins TRBV10-3 to TRBJ1-1; D unclear. Germline V gene lookup returns CDR1 ENHRY and CDR2 SYGVKD. Trimming pared 4 bases from V and 8 bases from J, leaving 8 bases between. This CDR3 comprises 11 residues. CDR3 bases: TGTGCCATCAGTGGTGGCGTGGAAGCTTTCTTT. Its protein is CAISGGVEAFF.

This clonotype was seen repeatedly, ten times or more. V usage is TRBV7-9 and J usage is TRBJ2-1, with D perhaps being TRBD1 or TRBD2 (6 bases each). V dropped 5 bases and J dropped 2 bases, with 25 bases sitting between them. The CDR3 is 19 residues long. CDR1 is SEHNR, CDR2 FQNEAQ, per germline (reference sequence). The CDR3 region is CASSHGGPGQESPYNEQFF. CDR3 in DNA: TGTGCCAGCAGCCACGGGGGACCGGGACAAGAGTCCCCCTACAATGAGCAGTTCTTC.

At least ten counts were recorded for this clonotype. In DNA form, the CDR3 reads TGTGCCAGCAGCCGAGCCGGGACTGATAATGAAAAACTGTTTTTT. Amino acids: CASSRAGTDNEKLFF. The rearrangement uses TRBV12-3 or TRBV12-4 and TRBJ1-4, with TRBD1 as a possible D gene (5 bases). This CDR3 is built from 15 residues. Trimming stripped 6 bases from V and 4 bases from J, with 15 bases between.

This clonotype was counted only a few times. CDR3 coding DNA: TGTGCCAGCAGGAGGACAGGGAGGCGGGAGACCCAGTACTTC. It is translated as CASRRTGRRETQYF. The V call is TRBV12-3 or TRBV12-4, the J call TRBJ2-5, with 8 bases aligning to TRBD1. This CDR3 is 14 amino acids long. V lost 6 bases and J lost 5; bases outside the gene matches: 8.

This clonotype was recorded many times. This chain uses TRBV12-3 or TRBV12-4 with TRBJ1-2, with a possible D match to TRBD1 (5 bases). V lost 3 bases and J 5 bases, leaving 13 bases between the germline ends. The CDR3 is 14 amino acids. CDR3 in DNA: TGTGCCAGCAGTTTTGGCAGGGCTCCATATGGCTACACCTTC. Translation gives CASSFGRAPYGYTF.

The V gene is TRBV4-2, the J gene TRBJ1-1; possible D gene TRBD1, 6 bases. CDR3 length equals 15 residues. Germline CDR1 is LGHNA and CDR2 is YNFKEQ. Trimming removed 3 bases from V and 4 bases from J, with 15 bases in between. The DNA of the CDR3 is TGTGCCAGCAGCCAGAACAGGGCGGTAATCACTGAAGCTTTCTTT. It is translated as CASSQNRAVITEAFF.

The chain employs TRBV6-2 or TRBV6-3 and TRBJ1-1, with D perhaps matching TRBD1 (5 bases). This CDR3 region has 14 residues. V gave up 5 bases and J gave up 6 bases, with 16 bases separating them. Germline V gene lookup returns CDR1 MNHEY and CDR2 SVGEGT. The CDR3 DNA is TGTGCCAGCAGTCGCGACAGCCCGATCGCTGAAGCTTTCTTT. This sequence encodes CASSRDSPIAEAFF.

The table lists this clonotype with a few counts. This chain uses TRBV29-1 with TRBJ2-7; D possibly corresponds to TRBD1 (5 bases). V lost 4 bases to trimming and J lost 4 bases, with 5 bases between them. The CDR3 is 10 residues long. Germline values: CDR1 SQVTM, CDR2 ANQGSEA. The DNA for the CDR3 is TGCAGCGTTGGACAGTACGAGCAGTACTTC. Its translation is CSVGQYEQYF.

The sample holds many counts of this clonotype. The chain employs TRBV12-3 or TRBV12-4 and TRBJ2-3; D is ambiguous. Trimming stripped 5 bases from V and 0 bases from J, with 15 bases between. This CDR3 has 16 residues. CDR3 bases: TGTGCCAGCAGTATCCCGGGCCTAACTAGCACAGATACGCAGTATTTT. Protein: CASSIPGLTSTDTQYF.

The chain carries TRBV28 and TRBJ1-6; D not certain. Trimming left V 7 bases short and J 1 base short, with 11 bases between. The CDR3 has 15 amino acids. The germline gives CDR1 MDHEN, CDR2 SYDVKM. The CDR3 region has the DNA TGTGCCAGCATCCGCCGGGAGTCCTATAATTCACCCCTCCACTTT. Translation: CASIRRESYNSPLHF.

The rearrangement joins TRBV5-4 to TRBJ2-3; D not resolved. The germline CDR1 and CDR2 sequences are SGHNT and YYREEE (reference sequence). Trimming left V 2 bases short and J 2 bases short, with 9 bases between. This CDR3 region has 14 residues. CDR3 sequence: CASSLSRATDTQYF. The DNA for the CDR3 is TGTGCCAGCAGCTTAAGCCGGGCCACAGATACGCAGTATTTT.

This clonotype has ten or more counts. The rearrangement links TRBV7-9 to TRBJ2-1; 13 nucleotides align to TRBD2. V gave up 6 bases and J gave up 5 bases; unmatched junction bases: 4. Germline V CDR1 and CDR2: SEHNR, FQNEAQ (reference sequence). This CDR3 region has 15 residues. CDR3 DNA sequence: TGTGCCAGCAGTTCCGGACTAGCGGGAGACAATGAGCAGTTCTTC. Translation gives CASSSGLAGDNEQFF.

This clonotype showed up just a few times. V gene TRBV7-9 combines with J gene TRBJ1-5, with D perhaps matching TRBD1 (5 bases). Germline V gene sequence: CDR1 SEHNR, CDR2 FQNEAQ (reference sequence). V lost 0 bases and J 9 bases, leaving 6 bases between the germline ends. CDR3 length: 12 amino acids. CDR3 DNA: TGTGCCAGCAGCTTAGCAACAGGGCCCCAGCATTTT. Translated: CASSLATGPQHF.

There are many counts of this clonotype. This chain joins TRBV28 and TRBJ2-1; 7 nucleotides agree with TRBD2. The junction had 11 bases not matched to a gene; V was cut back by 6 bases and J by 3 bases. Germline assignment: CDR1 MDHEN and CDR2 SYDVKM. The CDR3 extends over 16 amino acids. The CDR3 loop reads CASSPLLAGVYNEQFF. CDR3 sequence (DNA): TGTGCCAGCAGCCCCCTTCTGGCGGGAGTCTACAATGAGCAGTTCTTC.

This clonotype was counted at least ten times. V usage is TRBV20-1 and J usage is TRBJ2-7, with TRBD1 identical over 8 bases. CDR3 length: 11 residues. Germline V gives CDR1 DFQATT, CDR2 SNEGSKA (reference sequence). Here the CDR3 reads CSTGGPYEQYF. DNA of the CDR3: TGCAGCACAGGGGGACCCTACGAGCAGTACTTC.

The sample holds a few counts of this clonotype. The V and J genes are TRBV6-1 and TRBJ2-1, with D unclear. From germline, CDR1 is MNHNS and CDR2 SASEGT. Deletions cut 6 bases from V and 5 bases from J, with 5 bases between. The CDR3 totals 11 residues. DNA for the CDR3: TGTGCCAGCAGGCGGAACAATGAGCAGTTCTTC. Its protein product is CASRRNNEQFF.

The rearrangement joins TRBV3-1 to TRBJ2-3, with TRBD2 matching over 8 bases. CDR3 length equals 16 residues. Germline-derived CDR1 and CDR2 are LGHDT and YNNKEL (reference sequence). Trimming at V came to 3 bases and at J to 8 bases, leaving 13 bases not matched to a gene. In DNA, the CDR3 is TGTGCCAGCAGCCACCCAATCGGGGGGGGGGCCTCTACGCAGTATTTT. Protein sequence: CASSHPIGGGASTQYF.

This clonotype was recorded at least ten times. This sequence joins TRBV2 and TRBJ2-3; D possibly corresponds to TRBD1 (6 bases). V shed 9 bases and J shed 0 bases, with 13 bases lying between them. The CDR3 runs 14 residues. Germline CDR1 is SNHLY and CDR2 is FYNNEI. The CDR3 loop reads CARTRQASTDTQYF. The CDR3 DNA follows: TGTGCCAGAACTAGACAGGCTAGCACAGATACGCAGTATTTT.

This clonotype was observed at least ten times. This sequence joins TRBV7-9 and TRBJ2-7; 8 bases align to TRBD1. The CDR3 is made up of 15 amino acids. J gave up 3 bases and V 5 bases, and 9 bases lay outside the gene matches. The germline gives CDR1 SEHNR, CDR2 FQNEAQ (reference sequence). CDR3 nucleotide sequence: TGTGCCAGCAGCCCTGACAGGGGAAGAAACTACGAGCAGTACTTC. It translates to CASSPDRGRNYEQYF. Full variable domain (remainder filled in from reference TRBV7-9 and TRBJ2-7): DTGVSQNPRHKITKRGQNVTFRCDPISEHNRLYWYRQTLGQGPEFLTYFQNEAQLEKSRLLSDRFSAERPKGSFSTLEIQRTEQGDSAMYLCASSPDRGRNYEQYFGPGTRLTVT.

The rearrangement uses TRBV11-2 and TRBJ2-2, with 9 positions matching TRBD1. V gave up 3 bases and J gave up 6 bases; unmatched junction bases: 5. The V gene's germline CDR1 is SGHAT and CDR2 FQNNGV. The CDR3 is made up of 15 amino acids. The CDR3 is CASSFQDRGSGELFF. CDR3 nucleotide sequence: TGTGCCAGCAGCTTCCAGGACAGGGGTTCCGGGGAGCTGTTTTTT.